Many counts were recorded for the clone carrying this T cell receptor (beta chain). Its target is not known. These data come from a study of response to subunit inactivated influenza vaccine. Study findings and constraints: T cells newly recruited by each seasonal influenza vaccination are few, the authors suggested.

In germline, CDR1 is DFQATT, CDR2 SNEGSKA (reference sequence). Trimming pared 0 bases from V and 3 bases from J, leaving 18 bases between. The CDR3 sequence is 17 residues long. TCRdb redid the calling of the RT-PCR reads with MiXCR, one entry per CDR3 protein. The table shows about 240,000 distinct CDR3 sequences, with 10% to 15% occurring only once. The sequencing here drew on non-naive T cells sorted from PBMCs, taken 14 to 15 days before vaccination. This clonotype was obtained from a man in his forties or fifties who received an inactivated influenza vaccine. The chain couples TRBV20-1 to TRBJ2-1, with a weak D call TRBD2 (6 bases). The CDR3 coding sequence is TGCAGTGCTAGAGATCCCTCCGGGACTCGCCGCTACAATGAGCAGTTCTTC. Protein sequence: CSARDPSGTRRYNEQFF.